The 8 T cell receptor beta chains below come from one sample, sequenced in a study of molecular identifiers for immune sequencing clone quantification. TCRdb re-derived calls from the PCR reads in MiXCR, one entry per CDR3 protein. The table shows some 680,000 distinct CDR3 sequences, with roughly 23% occurring only once. Sequenced input: naive CD8+ T cells from blood, with Jurkat cell RNA spiked in. Subset described: FACS-sorted CD8+CD4-CCR7+CD45RA+ naive T cells. The receptors here all came from a human donor in good health. Some libraries in this study had Jurkat cell RNA spiked in.

A word on this clonotype: This sequence may be a read error, since a much larger clone differs from it by one base. The V and J genes are TRBV25-1 and TRBJ1-1; TRBD1 aligns across 7 bases. V lost 4 bases, J lost 5 bases, and 10 bases stayed unmatched. This CDR3 region has 15 residues. CDR1 and CDR2 from the germline V gene are MGHDK and SYGVNS. Here the CDR3 DNA reads TGTGCCAGCAGTGCGACAGGGAGCCGAGAGACTGAAGCTTTCTTT. Encoded protein: CASSATGSRETEAFF.

As to this clonotype: A read error is possible here, since a much larger clone lies one base away. In DNA, the CDR3 is TGTGCCAGCAGCCCACAGGGGGCATTCTTCCCGTCCCAGCATTTT. This codes for CASSPQGAFFPSQHF. The rearrangement links TRBV6-2 or TRBV6-3 to TRBJ1-5, with 9 bases aligning to TRBD1. Germline V gene data show CDR1 as MNHEY and CDR2 as SVGEGT. The trim removed 6 bases at V and 11 bases at J, leaving 14 bases unmatched. The CDR3 extends over 15 amino acids.

This clonotype was found a few times. The chain couples TRBV9 to TRBJ2-3, with TRBD2 matching 8 bases. V was clipped by 6 bases and J by 2 bases; unmatched bases: 11. CDR1 is SGDLS, CDR2 YYNGEE, per germline. The CDR3 extends over 16 amino acids. CDR3 bases: TGTGCCAGCAACGGTACAATAGCGGGGCCCACAGATACGCAGTATTTT. Its translation: CASNGTIAGPTDTQYF.

On this clonotype itself: Given a much more abundant clone one base away, this may be a read error. The genes are TRBV28 and TRBJ2-7; 10 bases agree with TRBD1. Per the germline V gene, CDR1 is MDHEN and CDR2 is SYDVKM. CDR3 length: 14 residues. The CDR3 DNA follows: TGTCCCAGCAGTTTTGGACAGGGGGGGGACGAGCAGTACTTC. It specifies CPSSFGQGGDEQYF.

In this sample, this clonotype turned up a few times. The genes are TRBV2 and TRBJ2-1; 7 bases fit TRBD2. This CDR3 region has 13 residues. J lost 8 bases, V lost 6 bases, and 7 bases had no gene match. In germline, CDR1 is SNHLY, CDR2 FYNNEI. The CDR3 region is CASSRLAFDEQFF. The DNA for the CDR3 is TGTGCCAGCAGCCGACTAGCTTTCGATGAGCAGTTCTTC.

This chain links TRBV6-6 with TRBJ2-1; 13 bases are shared with TRBD2. The J segment lost 12 bases and the V segment lost 2 bases, leaving 13 bases of the junction unmatched. CDR1 and CDR2 (germline): MNHNY, SVGAGI (reference sequence). CDR3 length: 17 amino acids. CDR3 protein: CASSYVPATSGRALQFF. The CDR3, as DNA: TGTGCCAGCAGTTACGTGCCTGCAACTAGCGGGAGGGCCTTGCAGTTCTTC.

The chain couples TRBV9 to TRBJ1-5, with D possibly matching TRBD1 (5 bases). The germline V gene encodes CDR1 SGDLS and CDR2 YYNGEE. The CDR3 runs 14 residues. Between the trimmed V and J ends, which lost 4 bases and 0 bases, there was a span of 8 bases. The CDR3 nucleotides read TGTGCCAGCAGCCGCAGGGATAGCAATCAGCCCCAGCATTTT. Translation gives CASSRRDSNQPQHF.

Comments on this clonotype: Just one base apart from a much larger clone, this may be a read error. The rearrangement links TRBV29-1 to TRBJ1-1; D unresolved. Germline V lookup: CDR1 SQVTM, CDR2 ANQGSEA. The CDR3 runs 11 residues. V was trimmed by 7 bases and J by 1 base, leaving 7 bases between them. The CDR3 DNA reads as TGCAGCGACTGGCGGAACACTGAAGCTTTCTTT. Its translation is CSDWRNTEAFF.